This T cell receptor beta chain was sequenced in a study of T cell responses to AZD1222 COVID-19 vaccine. Across the study: Recipients boosted at about 4 weeks or about 12 weeks are pooled.

About this clone: Its specificity is unknown.

Produced via immunoSEQ multiplex PCR; TCRdb's table is partial and in-frame only. In the table there are around 77,000 clones, about nine tenths of which are singletons. Findings and caveats of the study: Seropositive AZD1222 recipients at baseline numbered only five or six. White British ancestry dominated among donors, who included more females, and clonal diversity was possibly underestimated. Sampling that yielded the repertoires occurred only after the peak T cell response.

The sequence came from an adult in good health. The input for sequencing was peripheral blood, taken on day 0 of AZD1222 vaccination.

For the CDR3, the DNA is TGTGCCAGCAGCCCCGGGACAGGGGGGGATGAGCAGTTCTTC. Protein sequence: CASSPGTGGDEQFF. This sequence joins TRBV7-2 and TRBJ2-1; 11 positions match TRBD1. V shed 5 bases and J 8 bases; nucleotides not matched to a gene: 5. CDR3 size: 14 residues. The germline V gene encodes CDR1 SGHTA and CDR2 FQGNSA.